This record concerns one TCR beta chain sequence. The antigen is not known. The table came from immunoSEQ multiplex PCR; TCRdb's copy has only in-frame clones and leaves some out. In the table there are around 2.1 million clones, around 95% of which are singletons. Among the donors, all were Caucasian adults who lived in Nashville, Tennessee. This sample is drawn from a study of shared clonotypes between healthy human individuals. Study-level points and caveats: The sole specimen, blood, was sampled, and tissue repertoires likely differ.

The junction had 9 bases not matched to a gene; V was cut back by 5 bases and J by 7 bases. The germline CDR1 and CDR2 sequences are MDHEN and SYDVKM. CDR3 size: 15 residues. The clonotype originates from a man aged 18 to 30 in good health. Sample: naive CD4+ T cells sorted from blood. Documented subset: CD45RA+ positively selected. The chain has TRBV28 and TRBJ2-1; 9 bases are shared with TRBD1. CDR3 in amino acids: CASSLPGQGLNEQFF. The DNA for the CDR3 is TGTGCCAGCAGTCTTCCGGGACAGGGACTGAATGAGCAGTTCTTC.